What follows are 20 T cell receptor beta chains derived from one specimen sequenced in a study of blood T cell repertoires in COVID-19. Assay: immunoSEQ multiplex PCR; the TCRdb copy retains only in-frame clones and omits some. The sample shows around 260,000 clones, less than 90% of them seen only once. The sequencing sample was made of peripheral blood. All receptors derive from a man younger than 40 with active or convalescent COVID-19.

In its sample, this clone was seen once. V is TRBV9 and J is TRBJ2-2, with D perhaps matching TRBD2 (6 bases). Germline V gives CDR1 SGDLS, CDR2 YYNGEE. This CDR3 has 17 residues. The V and J ends lost 1 base and 6 bases respectively, with 19 bases between them. DNA of the CDR3: TGTGCCAGCAGCGTAAGATCGGCTAGCGTGACGGCCGGGGAGCTGTTTTTT. Translation: CASSVRSASVTAGELFF.

This chain connects TRBV14 to TRBJ1-3, with D hard to call. Germline V gives CDR1 SGHDN, CDR2 FVKESK. This CDR3 is 14 amino acids long. Trimming took off 0 bases at V and 8 bases at J, with 11 bases between the two ends. The CDR3: CASSQDLPPDTIYF. DNA for the CDR3: TGTGCCAGCAGCCAAGATTTACCCCCGGACACCATATATTTT.

The V and J genes are TRBV19 and TRBJ2-3; TRBD1 is a possible D gene (6 bases). The V end was cut by 6 bases, the J end by 2 bases, with 15 bases between. Germline CDR1 LNHDA, CDR2 SQIVND (reference sequence). CDR3 size: 15 residues. The CDR3 nucleotides read TGTGCCAGTAGCAACTACAGGGCCGTCACAGATACGCAGTATTTT. Protein: CASSNYRAVTDTQYF.

The chain combines TRBV27 with TRBJ2-5; 11 bases line up with TRBD2. Germline CDR1 is MNHEY and CDR2 is SMNVEV (reference sequence). With V trimmed by 9 bases and J by 7 bases, 7 bases remained unmatched. This CDR3 contains 13 residues. The DNA for the CDR3 is TGTGCCAGTAGCGGGGGGGCGCAGGGGACCCAGTACTTC. Protein product: CASSGGAQGTQYF.

The chain uses TRBV28 and TRBJ1-1, with 7 positions matching TRBD1. The CDR3 length is 15 residues. After removal of 8 bases from V and 4 bases from J, the junction contained 13 bases not matched to a gene. Germline V gene sequence: CDR1 MDHEN, CDR2 SYDVKM. This CDR3 is CASPPRQGGSTEAFF. CDR3 in DNA: TGTGCCAGCCCCCCCCGACAGGGTGGGAGCACTGAAGCTTTCTTT.

This rearrangement joins TRBV4-2 to TRBJ2-2, with 9 bases identical to TRBD2. The trim removed 0 bases at V and 1 base at J, leaving 0 bases unmatched. Germline values: CDR1 LGHNA, CDR2 YNFKEQ. This CDR3 comprises 16 residues. The CDR3, as DNA: TGTGCCAGCAGCCAAGAGACTAGCGGGAACACCGGGGAGCTGTTTTTT. This sequence encodes CASSQETSGNTGELFF.

The chain uses TRBV7-8 and TRBJ1-6; D unresolved. This CDR3 region has 16 residues. The germline V gene has CDR1 SGHVS and CDR2 FQNEAQ. V was trimmed by 5 bases and J by 0 bases, leaving 11 bases between them. The CDR3 spells CASSPAVRSYNSPLHF. For the CDR3, the DNA is TGTGCCAGCAGCCCCGCAGTCCGCTCCTATAATTCACCCCTCCACTTT. Full variable domain (remainder filled in from reference TRBV7-8 and TRBJ1-6): GAGVSQSPRYKVAKRGQDVALRCDPISGHVSLFWYQQALGQGPEFLTYFQNEAQLDKSGLPSDRFFAERPEGSVSTLKIQRTQQEDSAVYLCASSPAVRSYNSPLHFGNGTRLTVT.

The chain is built from TRBV13 and TRBJ2-7; weak D call: TRBD1 (6 bases). V was trimmed by 5 bases and J by 2 bases, leaving 13 bases between them. This CDR3 spans 14 amino acids. Germline values: CDR1 PRHDT, CDR2 FYEKMQ (reference sequence). The CDR3 region has the DNA TGTGCCAGCAGCGAAACAGGGAACGCCTACGAGCAGTACTTC. Translated: CASSETGNAYEQYF.

This CDR3 is CASSGGVQETQYF. In DNA form, the CDR3 reads TGTGCCAGCAGCGGCGGGGTGCAAGAGACCCAGTACTTC. The chain is built from TRBV28 and TRBJ2-5; maybe TRBD2 (6 bases). Germline CDR1 is MDHEN and CDR2 is SYDVKM. V was trimmed by 6 bases and J by 2 bases, leaving 10 bases between them. The CDR3 has 13 amino acids.

The gene calls are TRBV19 and TRBJ2-3; 16 nucleotides agree with TRBD2. Germline V gene data show CDR1 as LNHDA and CDR2 as SQIVND (reference sequence). This CDR3 comprises 18 residues. With 5 bases clipped from V and 3 bases from J, the junction kept 8 bases outside the gene matches. CDR3 sequence: CASSPGLAGGIQTDTQYF. CDR3 nucleotide sequence: TGTGCCAGTAGTCCGGGACTAGCGGGGGGGATTCAGACAGATACGCAGTATTTT.

The gene calls are TRBV5-8 and TRBJ1-5; a possible D gene is TRBD1 (6 bases). Germline V gene lookup returns CDR1 SGHTS and CDR2 YDEGEE. Trimming pared 1 base from V and 2 bases from J, leaving 13 bases between. This CDR3 spans 16 amino acids. The DNA of the CDR3 is TGTGCCAGCAGCTTGCTGGGGGGGGCCGGCAATCAGCCCCAGCATTTT. Protein sequence: CASSLLGGAGNQPQHF.

The chain is built from TRBV7-6 and TRBJ1-1; D perhaps matches TRBD1 (5 bases). Trimming stripped 0 bases from V and 7 bases from J, with 21 bases between. This CDR3 spans 17 amino acids. CDR1 and CDR2 from the germline V gene are SGHVS and FNYEAQ. The CDR3 bases are TGTGCCAGCAGCTTAGCTTACAATCGGGGGGGTTCAGATGAAGCTTTCTTT. Translated, it gives CASSLAYNRGGSDEAFF.

The V and J genes are TRBV5-1 and TRBJ2-1, with 15 positions matching TRBD2. The J segment lost 7 bases and the V segment lost 2 bases, leaving 13 bases of the junction unmatched. The CDR3 is 19 residues long. Germline CDR1 and CDR2: SGHRS and YFSETQ. DNA of the CDR3: TGCGCCAGCAGCTTCAGGACTAGCGGGGGGGCAGTCGGGAAAAATGAGCAGTTCTTC. Its protein product is CASSFRTSGGAVGKNEQFF.

CDR3 amino acids: CASSLTGDQETQYF. DNA for the CDR3: TGTGCCAGCAGCCTAACAGGGGACCAAGAGACCCAGTACTTC. The chain couples TRBV7-9 to TRBJ2-5; 7 positions match TRBD1. The CDR3 length is 14 residues. Germline trimming cut 5 bases from V and 0 bases from J; bases unmatched to any gene: 3. Germline values: CDR1 SEHNR, CDR2 FQNEAQ (reference sequence).

This sequence joins TRBV4-1 and TRBJ2-7; 7 bases are a match to TRBD1. The CDR3 covers 14 residues. V lost 4 bases to trimming and J lost 5 bases; unmatched junction nucleotides: 8. Looked up from germline, CDR1 is MGHRA and CDR2 is YSYEKL. CDR3 in amino acids: CASSPTGSVHEQYF. As DNA, the CDR3 is TGCGCCAGCAGCCCGACAGGGTCCGTCCACGAGCAGTACTTC.

J is TRBJ2-7 and V is TRBV5-1; TRBD1 is a possible D gene (5 bases). The CDR3 runs to 14 residues. The V gene's germline CDR1 is SGHRS and CDR2 YFSETQ. Trimming removed 1 base at V and 2 bases at J, with 10 bases between. The chain's CDR3 is CASSLQDTAYEQYF. Written as DNA, the CDR3 is TGCGCCAGCAGCTTGCAGGACACAGCCTACGAGCAGTACTTC.

The chain joins TRBV27 to TRBJ2-6; 10 nucleotides agree with TRBD1. Per germline, CDR1 MNHEY and CDR2 SMNVEV (reference sequence). The V and J ends lost 7 bases and 2 bases, in that order; junction bases with no gene match: 8. This CDR3 has 17 amino acids. The CDR3, as DNA: TGTGCCAGCACCCCGACAGGGGGCGTCCCTGGGGCCAACGTCCTGACTTTC. Translation gives CASTPTGGVPGANVLTF. Together with reference TRBV27 and TRBJ2-6, the CDR3 gives the full variable domain: EAQVTQNPRYLITVTGKKLTVTCSQNMNHEYMSWYRQDPGLGLRQIYYSMNVEVTDKGDVPEGYKVSRKEKRNFPLILESPSPNQTSLYFCASTPTGGVPGANVLTFGAGSRLTVL.

The chain employs TRBV6-2 or TRBV6-3 and TRBJ2-7; 8 bases agree with TRBD1. Germline lookup yields CDR1 MNHEY and CDR2 SVGEGT. The V gene end was trimmed by 1 base and the J gene end by 2 bases; junction bases not matched to a gene: 7. This CDR3 is 16 amino acids long. The CDR3 DNA sequence: TGTGCCAGCAGTTACTATCCAGGGGGCGTCGCCTACGAGCAGTACTTC. Translating it yields CASSYYPGGVAYEQYF.

V gene TRBV10-3 combines with J gene TRBJ1-1, with 7 bases identical to TRBD1. The J segment lost 0 bases and the V segment lost 2 bases, leaving 6 bases of the junction unmatched. Germline values: CDR1 ENHRY, CDR2 SYGVKD. The CDR3 covers 16 residues. The CDR3 coding sequence is TGTGCCATCAGTGAGGCCGACAGGGAGGTGAACACTGAAGCTTTCTTT. Translating it yields CAISEADREVNTEAFF.

The rearrangement uses TRBV3-1 (or the pseudogene TRBV3-2) and TRBJ1-1, with 10 bases matching TRBD1. Germline V CDR1 and CDR2: LGHDT, YNNKEL (reference sequence). CDR3 length: 16 residues. V dropped 1 base and J dropped 6; count of bases not matched to a gene: 8. The CDR3 is CASSQVLGQGGPEAFF. CDR3 DNA: TGTGCCAGCAGCCAAGTTCTTGGACAGGGGGGGCCTGAAGCTTTCTTT.